The 19 T cell receptor beta chains presented below share a single source sample, sequenced in a study of blood T cell repertoires in COVID-19. Libraries were prepared by immunoSEQ multiplex PCR; TCRdb keeps only in-frame clonotypes and omits some of them. The sample records under 250,000 clones, around 80% being singletons. Source material: peripheral blood. Source of these receptors: a human donor in a cohort sampled during active COVID-19.

The chain combines TRBV27 with TRBJ2-1; D remains ambiguous. The CDR3 has 13 amino acids. CDR1 and CDR2 from the germline V gene are MNHEY and SMNVEV (reference sequence). Trimming left V 4 bases short and J 8 bases short, with 12 bases between. Written as DNA, the CDR3 is TGTGCCAGCAGTTCCCCCCCTTCTGATGAGCAGTTCTTC. It translates to CASSSPPSDEQFF.

This CDR3 is CASRGQGSLYQRDTQYF. The CDR3 DNA follows: TGTGCCAGCCGGGGACAGGGCAGCCTTTATCAACGAGATACGCAGTATTTT. The chain carries TRBV19 and TRBJ2-3, with TRBD1 matching 9 bases. The CDR3 runs to 17 residues. Trimming cost V 9 bases and J 5 bases; bases outside gene matches: 18. Germline-derived CDR1 and CDR2 are LNHDA and SQIVND (reference sequence).

This chain uses TRBV6-5 with TRBJ1-1, with no clear D. Germline V gene lookup returns CDR1 MNHEY and CDR2 SVGAGI. The V end was cut by 6 bases, the J end by 5 bases, with 10 bases between. This CDR3 has 12 amino acids. CDR3 coding DNA: TGTGCCAGCAGACTCGAGGGAACTGAAGCTTTCTTT. Translated: CASRLEGTEAFF.

The rearrangement uses TRBV27 and TRBJ2-4; a weak D match, TRBD1 (5 bases). Germline V lookup: CDR1 MNHEY, CDR2 SMNVEV (reference sequence). The CDR3 spans 16 residues. V was cut by 4 bases and J by 6 bases, with 19 bases left in between. Here the CDR3 reads CASSSPFTTELNIQYF. CDR3 DNA sequence: TGTGCCAGCAGTTCCCCTTTTACGACAGAATTAAACATTCAGTACTTC.

This clone has just a few counts. This chain connects TRBV6-2 or TRBV6-3 to TRBJ2-7; 12 nucleotides agree with TRBD2. V trimming: 2 bases; J trimming: 4 bases; junction bases outside the gene matches: 9. CDR3 length: 17 residues. Germline values: CDR1 MNHEY, CDR2 SVGEGT. In nucleotides, the CDR3 is TGTGCCAGCAGTTACCCGAAGACTAGCGGGAGTGTTTACGAGCAGTACTTC. This codes for CASSYPKTSGSVYEQYF.

V usage is TRBV2 and J usage is TRBJ2-1, with 11 bases identical to TRBD2. This CDR3 region has 18 residues. With V trimmed by 6 bases and J by 0 bases, 10 bases remained unmatched. Germline CDR1 reads SNHLY; CDR2 reads FYNNEI. CDR3 sequence (DNA): TGTGCCAGCAGCCTTAGACTAGCGGGAATGAGCTCCTACAATGAGCAGTTCTTC. Encoded protein: CASSLRLAGMSSYNEQFF. The whole variable domain, remainder taken from reference TRBV2 and TRBJ2-1, is EPEVTQTPSHQVTQMGQEVILRCVPISNHLYFYWYRQILGQKVEFLVSFYNNEISEKSEIFDDQFSVERPDGSNFTLKIRSTKLEDSAMYFCASSLRLAGMSSYNEQFFGPGTRLTVL.

Concerning this clone itself: Other DNA sequences in the same sample also yield this CDR3. The chain employs TRBV9 and TRBJ2-1; 12 bases line up with TRBD2. Germline CDR1 and CDR2: SGDLS and YYNGEE. J lost 4 bases, V lost 4 bases, and 6 bases had no gene match. The CDR3 extends over 16 amino acids. CDR3 sequence reads: CASSPRLAGVYNEQFF. The DNA for the CDR3 is TGTGCCAGCAGCCCCCGACTAGCGGGAGTATACAATGAGCAGTTCTTC.

The chain carries TRBV7-8 and TRBJ2-3; TRBD1 matches 7 bases. CDR1 and CDR2 from the germline V gene are SGHVS and FQNEAQ. This CDR3 is 18 amino acids long. J gave up 3 bases and V 6 bases, and 18 bases lay outside the gene matches. The CDR3 loop is CASSSRRARGSATDTQYF. In nucleotides, the CDR3 is TGTGCCAGCAGTTCCCGAAGGGCCAGGGGGAGTGCTACAGATACGCAGTATTTT.

The chain employs TRBV4-2 and TRBJ2-1; a possible D gene is TRBD2 (6 bases). V was cut by 0 bases and J by 9 bases, with 21 bases left in between. The length of the CDR3 is 17 residues. Germline lookup yields CDR1 LGHNA and CDR2 YNFKEQ. As DNA, the CDR3 is TGTGCCAGCAGCCAAGATGGGGCGGGTCGAAACGGGGGTGAGCAGTTCTTC. This sequence encodes CASSQDGAGRNGGEQFF.

The chain combines TRBV6-5 with TRBJ1-5, with TRBD1 matching over 9 bases. V shed 5 bases, J shed 4 bases, and the junction held 6 bases outside the gene matches. CDR3 length: 15 amino acids. Germline CDR1 is MNHEY and CDR2 is SVGAGI. The CDR3 DNA reads TGTGCCAGCAGTCCCACAGGGGGCCTTAATCAGCCCCAGCATTTT. Its translation: CASSPTGGLNQPQHF.

This chain joins TRBV30 and TRBJ2-6, with 7 positions matching TRBD1. Looked up from germline, CDR1 is GTSNPN and CDR2 is SVGIG (reference sequence). V lost 7 bases, J lost 0 bases, and 6 bases stayed unmatched. The CDR3 has 15 amino acids. CDR3 coding DNA: TGTGCCTCCGGGACAGTCAACTCTGGGGCCAACGTCCTGACTTTC. This translates into CASGTVNSGANVLTF.

This chain uses TRBV24-1 with TRBJ1-4; D is possibly TRBD1 (6 bases). The CDR3 extends over 15 amino acids. Trimming stripped 3 bases from V and 3 bases from J, with 10 bases between. Per germline, CDR1 KGHDR and CDR2 SFDVKD. The CDR3: CATSDGTGPNEKLFF. The CDR3 DNA reads as TGTGCCACCAGTGATGGTACAGGGCCTAATGAAAAACTGTTTTTT.

The rearrangement links TRBV6-5 to TRBJ2-7; D gene unclear. In germline, CDR1 is MNHEY, CDR2 SVGAGI. Trimming shortened V by 6 bases and J by 0 bases, and 12 bases separated the two germline ends. The CDR3 extends over 14 amino acids. CDR3 region: CASRRSTFSYEQYF. Written as DNA, the CDR3 is TGTGCCAGCAGGCGGAGCACCTTCTCCTACGAGCAGTACTTC.

For the CDR3, the DNA is TGTGCCAGCAGCTTAGCAGGCGGTCTAGGTAATGAGCAGTTCTTC. Amino acids: CASSLAGGLGNEQFF. V usage is TRBV7-9 and J usage is TRBJ2-1; D gene unclear. CDR1 SEHNR and CDR2 FQNEAQ come from the germline V gene (reference sequence). The CDR3 is made up of 15 amino acids. V lost 0 bases and J 7 bases, leaving 13 bases between the germline ends.

The rearrangement links TRBV29-1 to TRBJ2-7; 8 nucleotides agree with TRBD1. J was trimmed by 0 bases and V by 2 bases; bases with no gene match: 6. Germline assignment: CDR1 SQVTM and CDR2 ANQGSEA. The CDR3 loop spans 15 amino acids. CDR3 sequence: CSVELDREYSYEQYF. In nucleotides, the CDR3 is TGCAGCGTTGAACTGGACAGGGAATACTCCTACGAGCAGTACTTC.

Here the CDR3 reads CASSSGQGDYGYTF. CDR3 in DNA: TGTGCCAGCAGCTCAGGACAGGGGGACTATGGCTACACCTTC. The chain uses TRBV7-2 and TRBJ1-2; 10 bases line up with TRBD1. The germline V gene encodes CDR1 SGHTA and CDR2 FQGNSA. The ends lost 4 bases at V and 3 bases at J; junction bases unmatched: 2. The CDR3 has 14 residues.

The chain carries TRBV9 and TRBJ1-1; TRBD1 matches at 9 bases. The CDR3 consists of 15 residues. Germline CDR1 and CDR2: SGDLS and YYNGEE. Trimming removed 3 bases from V and 5 bases from J; junction bases left unmatched: 8. The chain's CDR3 is CASSERDRAWTEAFF. The CDR3 DNA reads as TGTGCCAGCAGCGAGAGGGACAGGGCATGGACTGAAGCTTTCTTT.

The chain couples TRBV11-3 to TRBJ2-1, with D unclear. The germline V gene encodes CDR1 SGHNT and CDR2 YENEEA. This CDR3 is 17 amino acids long. V lost 5 bases and J lost 0, with 17 bases in between. The CDR3 is CASSPGEASSSYNEQFF. In nucleotides, the CDR3 is TGTGCCAGCAGCCCCGGCGAAGCGTCGAGCTCCTACAATGAGCAGTTCTTC.

The rearrangement links TRBV5-1 to TRBJ2-1, with D perhaps matching TRBD2 (5 bases). Germline CDR1 and CDR2: SGHRS and YFSETQ. The CDR3 totals 16 residues. V was cut by 4 bases and J by 7 bases, with 21 bases left in between. CDR3 region: CASSTREGVSRNEQFF. The DNA for the CDR3 is TGCGCCAGCAGCACCCGCGAGGGAGTATCGAGGAATGAGCAGTTCTTC.